The 28 T cell receptor beta chains presented below share a single source sample, sequenced in a study of blood T cell repertoires in COVID-19. Sequencing was performed with immunoSEQ multiplex PCR; in TCRdb, only in-frame clones are kept and a portion is missing. The sample holds roughly 180,000 clones, around 76% seen once. The sequencing sample was made of peripheral blood. The receptors shown here come from a woman between 50 and 59 years old with active or convalescent COVID-19.

There are a few counts of this clone. The V and J genes are TRBV27 and TRBJ2-2; a possible D gene is TRBD2 (6 bases). Per germline, CDR1 MNHEY and CDR2 SMNVEV (reference sequence). Trimming cost V 7 bases and J 6 bases, with 18 bases left between them. CDR3 length: 15 amino acids. The CDR3 DNA is TGTGCCAGCACTTTCTCCGGGACTCGCTCCGGGGAGCTGTTTTTT. Translating it yields CASTFSGTRSGELFF.

The chain employs TRBV4-2 and TRBJ2-1, with TRBD2 identical over 10 bases. The CDR3 length is 16 residues. With V trimmed by 0 bases and J by 8 bases, 7 bases remained unmatched. Germline CDR1 LGHNA, CDR2 YNFKEQ. CDR3 coding DNA: TGTGCCAGCAGCCAAGAGTGGCTAGCGGGGGCGGATGAGCAGTTCTTC. It is translated as CASSQEWLAGADEQFF.

This clone appeared a single time. V gene TRBV7-9 combines with J gene TRBJ1-1; maybe TRBD1 (5 bases). Germline V gives CDR1 SEHNR, CDR2 FQNEAQ (reference sequence). Trimming pared 5 bases from V and 6 bases from J, leaving 10 bases between. The CDR3 runs 12 residues. CDR3 loop: CASSRMGPEAFF. CDR3 sequence (DNA): TGTGCCAGCAGCCGGATGGGGCCTGAAGCTTTCTTT.

This clone was observed once. This sequence joins TRBV28 and TRBJ2-7, with 9 bases aligning to TRBD1. The CDR3 length is 14 residues. V trimming: 5 bases; J trimming: 4 bases; junction bases outside the gene matches: 6. CDR1 and CDR2 from the germline V gene are MDHEN and SYDVKM. The CDR3 sequence is CASSQPGQGYEQYF. The DNA of the CDR3 is TGTGCCAGCAGTCAACCGGGACAGGGTTACGAGCAGTACTTC.

The rearrangement joins TRBV27 to TRBJ2-5, with a tentative D call TRBD2 (6 bases). The CDR3 loop spans 15 amino acids. V gave up 3 bases and J gave up 5 bases, with 16 bases separating them. Germline V gene sequence: CDR1 MNHEY, CDR2 SMNVEV (reference sequence). Here the CDR3 reads CASSFEGGSWETQYF. The CDR3 DNA reads as TGTGCCAGCAGTTTCGAAGGAGGGAGTTGGGAGACCCAGTACTTC.

The chain uses TRBV7-3 and TRBJ2-2; tentatively, D is TRBD2 (6 bases). V was cut by 5 bases and J by 7 bases, with 11 bases left in between. Germline V gene lookup returns CDR1 SGHTA and CDR2 FQGTGA. The CDR3 consists of 13 residues. This CDR3 reads CASSRLGGGELFF. The CDR3 nucleotides read TGTGCCAGCAGCCGACTAGGCGGCGGGGAGCTGTTTTTT.

This clone was seen more than once but under ten times. The chain has TRBV15 and TRBJ1-6; the D gene is possibly TRBD1 (5 bases). The CDR3 runs 14 residues. CDR1 is LNHNV, CDR2 YYDKDF, per germline (reference sequence). V was shortened by 1 base and J by 14 bases, with 15 bases between the two germline ends. CDR3 DNA sequence: TGTGCCACCAGCAGAGCCGGGGGAAAATCCGCCCTCCACTTT. It encodes CATSRAGGKSALHF.

The chain joins TRBV27 to TRBJ2-1; TRBD2 might be the D (6 bases). Looked up from germline, CDR1 is MNHEY and CDR2 is SMNVEV (reference sequence). V was trimmed by 6 bases and J by 6 bases, leaving 9 bases between them. The CDR3 totals 12 residues. CDR3 in DNA: TGTGCCAGCAGGGGGCGGGGCAATGAGCAGTTCTTC. It yields the protein CASRGRGNEQFF.

This clone has more than one count but fewer than ten. This CDR3 is CASSRGRGGSPLHF. The CDR3 DNA sequence: TGCGCCAGCAGCCGAGGACGTGGAGGTTCACCCCTCCACTTT. V gene TRBV4-3 combines with J gene TRBJ1-6; D is uncertain. Germline CDR1 and CDR2: LGHNA and YSLEER. Trimming removed 4 bases at V and 9 bases at J, with 13 bases between. The CDR3 has 14 residues.

The chain couples TRBV10-3 to TRBJ1-6, with D unclear. From germline, CDR1 is ENHRY and CDR2 SYGVKD. Deletions cut 4 bases from V and 9 bases from J, with 7 bases between. CDR3 size: 12 residues. CDR3 protein: CAISGTSSPLHF. In DNA form, the CDR3 reads TGTGCCATCAGTGGTACAAGTTCACCCCTCCACTTT.

The chain links TRBV7-2 to TRBJ2-7, with D hard to call. V gave up 6 bases and J gave up 0 bases, with 15 bases separating them. The V gene's germline CDR1 is SGHTA and CDR2 FQGNSA. This CDR3 has 15 residues. The CDR3 is CASRFPLADSYEQYF. In nucleotides, the CDR3 is TGTGCCAGCAGGTTCCCTTTAGCTGACTCCTACGAGCAGTACTTC.

This chain joins TRBV12-3 or TRBV12-4 and TRBJ2-7; 7 positions match TRBD1. Trimming took 5 bases from V and 2 from J; bases not matched to a gene: 3. The CDR3 totals 13 residues. This chain's CDR3 is CASSGGQTYEQYF. The CDR3 DNA is TGTGCCAGCAGTGGGGGACAGACCTACGAGCAGTACTTC.

The chain joins TRBV7-8 to TRBJ2-3, with D uncertain. Germline assignment: CDR1 SGHVS and CDR2 FQNEAQ. V gave up 3 bases and J gave up 0 bases, with 7 bases separating them. The CDR3 spans 14 residues. The CDR3 DNA follows: TGTGCCAGCAGCTTCGCCTATAGCACAGATACGCAGTATTTT. Translated: CASSFAYSTDTQYF.

This sequence joins TRBV29-1 and TRBJ2-4, with a tentative D call TRBD2 (5 bases). V was clipped by 1 base and J by 1 base, with 11 bases between them. This CDR3 region has 15 residues. The germline V gene encodes CDR1 SQVTM and CDR2 ANQGSEA. CDR3 bases: TGCAGCGTTGAAGGACCCGGAGGCGCCAAAAACATTCAGTACTTC. The encoded protein is CSVEGPGGAKNIQYF. The full variable domain, with the rest looked up from reference TRBV29-1 and TRBJ2-4, is SAVISQKPSRDICQRGTSLTIQCQVDSQVTMMFWYRQQPGQSLTLIATANQGSEATYESGFVIDKFPISRPNLTFSTLTVSNMSPEDSSIYLCSVEGPGGAKNIQYFGAGTRLSVL.

This clone was counted a few times. The chain combines TRBV18 with TRBJ2-5, with 8 nucleotides matching TRBD1. Germline CDR1 and CDR2: KGHSH and LQKENI. J was trimmed by 5 bases and V by 3 bases; bases with no gene match: 8. The length of the CDR3 is 15 residues. In nucleotides, the CDR3 is TGTGCCAGCTCACCTGGACAGGGATCTAGGGAGACCCAGTACTTC. Translated, it gives CASSPGQGSRETQYF.

The chain carries TRBV7-2 and TRBJ2-3; 10 nucleotides line up with TRBD1. V lost 8 bases, J lost 4 bases, and 3 bases stayed unmatched. The length of the CDR3 is 13 residues. From germline, CDR1 is SGHTA and CDR2 FQGNSA. CDR3 residues: CASGDRGADTQYF. CDR3 bases: TGTGCCAGCGGGGACAGGGGTGCAGATACGCAGTATTTT.

J is TRBJ1-2 and V is TRBV11-2; perhaps TRBD1 as D (6 bases). The CDR3 is made up of 13 amino acids. The ends were cut back, 5 bases at V and 2 bases at J, with 9 bases in the middle. Germline CDR1 is SGHAT and CDR2 is FQNNGV. This chain's CDR3 is CASSRTENYGYTF. CDR3 DNA: TGTGCCAGCAGCCGGACAGAGAACTATGGCTACACCTTC.

The V gene is TRBV20-1, the J gene TRBJ2-5, with 8 positions matching TRBD1. The J segment lost 5 bases and the V segment lost 3 bases, leaving 8 bases of the junction unmatched. The CDR3 extends over 14 amino acids. Germline lookup yields CDR1 DFQATT and CDR2 SNEGSKA (reference sequence). The CDR3 reads CSASGRGPGETQYF. CDR3 sequence (DNA): TGCAGTGCTAGTGGCAGGGGGCCTGGGGAGACCCAGTACTTC.

The rearrangement links TRBV30 to TRBJ1-1, with D perhaps TRBD1 (5 bases). V lost 2 bases and J 8 bases, leaving 15 bases between the germline ends. The CDR3 has 13 residues. Germline CDR1 reads GTSNPN; CDR2 reads SVGIG (reference sequence). This CDR3 reads CAWSPTAISEAFF. CDR3 in DNA: TGTGCCTGGAGTCCGACAGCGATATCCGAAGCTTTCTTT.

The chain has TRBV9 and TRBJ2-6, with no clear D. The CDR3 is 16 residues long. Trimming left V 0 bases short and J 0 bases short, with 7 bases between. CDR1 and CDR2 (germline): SGDLS, YYNGEE. CDR3 protein: CASSVVPTSGANVLTF. The CDR3 coding sequence is TGTGCCAGCAGCGTAGTCCCTACCTCTGGGGCCAACGTCCTGACTTTC. The variable domain in full, with the rest retrieved from reference TRBV9 and TRBJ2-6, is DSGVTQTPKHLITATGQRVTLRCSPRSGDLSVYWYQQSLDQGLQFLIQYYNGEERAKGNILERFSAQQFPDLHSELNLSSLELGDSALYFCASSVVPTSGANVLTFGAGSRLTVL.

The gene calls are TRBV5-8 and TRBJ1-5; D gene uncertain. Germline V lookup: CDR1 SGHTS, CDR2 YDEGEE. The ends were cut back, 2 bases at V and 4 bases at J, with 4 bases in the middle. The CDR3 is 12 amino acids. The CDR3 DNA follows: TGTGCCAGCAGCTTTCTAAATCAGCCCCAGCATTTT. It translates to CASSFLNQPQHF.

The V call is TRBV6-2 or TRBV6-3, the J call TRBJ2-1; 8 nucleotides agree with TRBD2. The CDR3 is made up of 15 amino acids. Germline V gene sequence: CDR1 MNHEY, CDR2 SVGEGT. V shed 2 bases, J shed 5 bases, and the junction held 5 bases outside the gene matches. CDR3 DNA sequence: TGTGCCAGCAGTTACGAGCGGGGGAGGGACAATGAGCAGTTCTTC. Translation gives CASSYERGRDNEQFF.

This clone was detected a few times. The chain carries TRBV2 and TRBJ2-7, with D hard to call. V was cut by 0 bases and J by 3 bases, with 9 bases left in between. This CDR3 has 14 amino acids. Germline V gives CDR1 SNHLY, CDR2 FYNNEI. This chain's CDR3 is CASSEAGVLYEQYF. CDR3 bases: TGTGCCAGCAGTGAAGCAGGAGTTCTCTACGAGCAGTACTTC.

The chain joins TRBV19 to TRBJ1-2, with 8 positions matching TRBD1. J lost 4 bases, V lost 2 bases, and 9 bases had no gene match. The CDR3 runs 16 residues. Germline CDR1 is LNHDA and CDR2 is SQIVND (reference sequence). The CDR3 coding sequence is TGTGCCAGTAGTATAAGGGGTCGAGGGACAGGCTATGGCTACACCTTC. The encoded protein is CASSIRGRGTGYGYTF.

This clone was detected only a few times. The chain has TRBV27 and TRBJ1-2, with D perhaps TRBD1 (5 bases). Germline V gives CDR1 MNHEY, CDR2 SMNVEV (reference sequence). The CDR3 runs 13 residues. The germline V and J ends were trimmed by 6 bases and 8 bases, with 16 bases remaining between them. This chain's CDR3 is CASSDPGRQGYTF. The CDR3 region has the DNA TGTGCCAGCAGCGACCCAGGGCGGCAGGGCTACACCTTC.

The chain combines TRBV7-2 with TRBJ2-1; D is possibly TRBD1 (5 bases). The length of the CDR3 is 16 residues. Germline assignment: CDR1 SGHTA and CDR2 FQGNSA. With 1 base removed from V and 0 bases from J, the gap between germline ends came to 10 bases. CDR3 DNA: TGTGCCAGCAGCTTAGATGGGGCTAGCTCCTACAATGAGCAGTTCTTC. It is translated as CASSLDGASSYNEQFF.

The chain couples TRBV5-1 to TRBJ2-2; a possible D gene is TRBD1 (5 bases). The CDR3 is 15 residues long. From germline, CDR1 is SGHRS and CDR2 YFSETQ. V gave up 4 bases and J gave up 3 bases, with 13 bases separating them. The CDR3 nucleotides read TGCGCCAGCAGCGTTTCACAGGTGCACACCGGGGAGCTGTTTTTT. This sequence encodes CASSVSQVHTGELFF.

The chain carries TRBV7-2 and TRBJ2-1; 12 bases map to TRBD2. CDR3 length: 15 amino acids. V shed 3 bases and J 5 bases; nucleotides not matched to a gene: 2. CDR1 is SGHTA, CDR2 FQGNSA, per germline. The CDR3 protein is CASSLTSGRHNEQFF. In nucleotides, the CDR3 is TGTGCCAGCAGCTTGACTAGCGGGAGACACAATGAGCAGTTCTTC.